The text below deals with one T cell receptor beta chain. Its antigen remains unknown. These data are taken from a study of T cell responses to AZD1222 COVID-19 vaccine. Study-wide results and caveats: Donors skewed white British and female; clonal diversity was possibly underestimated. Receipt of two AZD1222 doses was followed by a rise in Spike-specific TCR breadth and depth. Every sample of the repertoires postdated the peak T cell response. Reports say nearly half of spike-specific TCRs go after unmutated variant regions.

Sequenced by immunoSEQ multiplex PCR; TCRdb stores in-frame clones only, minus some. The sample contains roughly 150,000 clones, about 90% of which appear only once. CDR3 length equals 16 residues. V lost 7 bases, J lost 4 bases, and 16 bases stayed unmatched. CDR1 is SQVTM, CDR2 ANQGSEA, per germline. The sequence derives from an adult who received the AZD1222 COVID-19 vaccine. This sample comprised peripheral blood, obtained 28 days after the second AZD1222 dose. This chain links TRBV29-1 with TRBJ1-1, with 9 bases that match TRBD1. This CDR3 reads CSAEEFGDRAGTEAFF. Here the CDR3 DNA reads TGCAGCGCTGAGGAATTCGGGGACAGGGCCGGCACTGAAGCTTTCTTT. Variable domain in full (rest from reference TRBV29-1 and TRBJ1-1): SAVISQKPSRDICQRGTSLTIQCQVDSQVTMMFWYRQQPGQSLTLIATANQGSEATYESGFVIDKFPISRPNLTFSTLTVSNMSPEDSSIYLCSAEEFGDRAGTEAFFGQGTRLTVV.